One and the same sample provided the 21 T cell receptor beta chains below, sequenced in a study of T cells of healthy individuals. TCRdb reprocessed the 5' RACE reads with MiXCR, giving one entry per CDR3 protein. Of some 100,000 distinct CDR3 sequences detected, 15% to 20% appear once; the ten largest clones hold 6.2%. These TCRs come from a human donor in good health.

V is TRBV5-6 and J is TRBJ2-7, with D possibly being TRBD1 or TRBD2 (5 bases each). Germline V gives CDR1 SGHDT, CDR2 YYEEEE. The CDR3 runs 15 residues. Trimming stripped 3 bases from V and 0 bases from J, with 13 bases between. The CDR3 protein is CASSSGPGSSYEQYF. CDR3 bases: TGTGCCAGCAGCTCGGGGCCGGGGAGCTCCTACGAGCAGTACTTC.

CDR3 nucleotide sequence: TGTGCCCTTATCCGGGGTCCCACTGAAGCTTTCTTT. Its translation is CALIRGPTEAFF. This rearrangement joins TRBV30 to TRBJ1-1; unclear D gene. Trimming cost V 8 bases and J 4 bases, with 14 bases left between them. Per the germline V gene, CDR1 is GTSNPN and CDR2 is SVGIG (reference sequence). The CDR3 extends over 12 amino acids.

CDR3 sequence: CSAIGLGGETQYF. The CDR3 DNA reads as TGCAGTGCTATTGGGCTGGGGGGAGAGACCCAGTACTTC. The chain employs TRBV20-1 and TRBJ2-5, with D perhaps matching TRBD2 (6 bases). The CDR3 totals 13 residues. In germline, CDR1 is DFQATT, CDR2 SNEGSKA (reference sequence). Between the trimmed V and J ends, which lost 4 bases and 4 bases, there was a span of 13 bases.

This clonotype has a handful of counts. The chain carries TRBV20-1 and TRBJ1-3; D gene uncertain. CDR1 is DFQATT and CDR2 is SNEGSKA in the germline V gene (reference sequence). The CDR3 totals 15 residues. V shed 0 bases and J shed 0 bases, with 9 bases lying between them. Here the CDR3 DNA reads TGCAGTGCTAGAGATCATGGGTACTCTGGAAACACCATATATTTT. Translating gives CSARDHGYSGNTIYF.

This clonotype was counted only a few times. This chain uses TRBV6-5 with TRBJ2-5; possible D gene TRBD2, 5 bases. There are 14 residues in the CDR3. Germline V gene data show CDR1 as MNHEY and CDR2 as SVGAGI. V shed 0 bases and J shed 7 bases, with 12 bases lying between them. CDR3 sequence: CASSYSRGLGTQYF. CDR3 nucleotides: TGTGCCAGCAGTTACTCAAGAGGGTTAGGGACCCAGTACTTC.

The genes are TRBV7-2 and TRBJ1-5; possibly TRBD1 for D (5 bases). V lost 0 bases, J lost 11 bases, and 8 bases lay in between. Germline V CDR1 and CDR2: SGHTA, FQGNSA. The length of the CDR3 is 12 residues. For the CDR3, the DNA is TGTGCCAGCAGCTTAGCGCAGGGAGCCCAGCATTTT. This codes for CASSLAQGAQHF.

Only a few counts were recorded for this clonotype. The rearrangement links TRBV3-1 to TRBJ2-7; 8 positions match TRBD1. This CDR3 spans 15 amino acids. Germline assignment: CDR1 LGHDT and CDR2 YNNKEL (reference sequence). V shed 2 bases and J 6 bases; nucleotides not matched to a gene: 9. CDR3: CASSQIGTGLVEQYF. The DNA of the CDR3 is TGTGCCAGCAGCCAAATTGGGACAGGCCTTGTCGAGCAGTACTTC.

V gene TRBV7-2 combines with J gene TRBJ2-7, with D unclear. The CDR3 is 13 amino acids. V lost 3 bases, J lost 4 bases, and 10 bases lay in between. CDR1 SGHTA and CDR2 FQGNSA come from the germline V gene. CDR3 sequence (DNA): TGTGCCAGCAGCTTGTTCAATGGTTACGAGCAGTACTTC. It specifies CASSLFNGYEQYF.

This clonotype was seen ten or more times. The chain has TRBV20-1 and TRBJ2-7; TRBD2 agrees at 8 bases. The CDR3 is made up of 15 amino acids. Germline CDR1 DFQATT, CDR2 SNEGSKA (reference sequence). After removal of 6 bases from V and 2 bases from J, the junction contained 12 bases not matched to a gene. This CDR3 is CSASGTSELTYEQYF. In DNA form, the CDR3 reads TGCAGTGCAAGCGGGACTAGTGAACTGACCTACGAGCAGTACTTC.

The CDR3 coding sequence is TGTGCCAGCTGTCCCCCCGGACCATACAATGAGCAGTTCTTC. It specifies CASCPPGPYNEQFF. The chain has TRBV6-2 or TRBV6-3 and TRBJ2-1; D unresolved. Germline-derived CDR1 and CDR2 are MNHEY and SVGEGT. The CDR3 consists of 14 residues. The V and J ends lost 8 bases and 4 bases respectively, with 15 bases between them.

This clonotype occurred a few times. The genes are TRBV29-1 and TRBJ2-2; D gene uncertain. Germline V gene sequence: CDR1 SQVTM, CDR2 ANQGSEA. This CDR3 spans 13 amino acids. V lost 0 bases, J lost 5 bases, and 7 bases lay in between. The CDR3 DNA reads TGCAGCGTTGAAGAGGGGATAACCGGGGAGCTGTTTTTT. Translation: CSVEEGITGELFF.

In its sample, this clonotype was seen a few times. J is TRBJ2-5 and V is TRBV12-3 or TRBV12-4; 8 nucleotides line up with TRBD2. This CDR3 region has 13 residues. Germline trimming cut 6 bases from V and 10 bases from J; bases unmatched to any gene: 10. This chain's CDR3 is CASRAGLVSDQYF. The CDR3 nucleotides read TGTGCCAGCAGAGCGGGACTAGTTTCCGACCAGTACTTC.

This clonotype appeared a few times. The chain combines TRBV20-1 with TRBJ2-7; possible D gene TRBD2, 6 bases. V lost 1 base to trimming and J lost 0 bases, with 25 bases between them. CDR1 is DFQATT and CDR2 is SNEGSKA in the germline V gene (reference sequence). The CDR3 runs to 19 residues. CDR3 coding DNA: TGCAGTGCTAGAGGGAAAAAACAAATGGTTAGCGGAAGCTCCTACGAGCAGTACTTC. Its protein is CSARGKKQMVSGSSYEQYF.

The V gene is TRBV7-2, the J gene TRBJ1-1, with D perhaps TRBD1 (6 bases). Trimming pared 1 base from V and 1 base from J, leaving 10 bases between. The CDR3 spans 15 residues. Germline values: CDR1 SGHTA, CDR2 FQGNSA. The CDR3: CASSLVAGANTEAFF. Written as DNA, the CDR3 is TGTGCCAGCAGCTTAGTGGCAGGGGCGAACACTGAAGCTTTCTTT.

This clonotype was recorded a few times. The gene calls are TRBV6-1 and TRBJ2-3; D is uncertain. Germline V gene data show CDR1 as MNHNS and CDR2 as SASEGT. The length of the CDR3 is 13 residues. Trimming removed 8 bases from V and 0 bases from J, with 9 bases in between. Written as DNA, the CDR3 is TGTGCCAGCGCTTGGCAAAGCACAGATACGCAGTATTTT. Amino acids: CASAWQSTDTQYF.

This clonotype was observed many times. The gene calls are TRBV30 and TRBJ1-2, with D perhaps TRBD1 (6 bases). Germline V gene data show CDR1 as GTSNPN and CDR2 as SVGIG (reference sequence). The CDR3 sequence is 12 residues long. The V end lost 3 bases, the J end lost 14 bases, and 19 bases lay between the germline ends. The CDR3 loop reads CAWSSDSSRRTF. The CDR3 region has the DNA TGTGCCTGGAGCTCGGACAGCTCAAGGAGGACCTTC.

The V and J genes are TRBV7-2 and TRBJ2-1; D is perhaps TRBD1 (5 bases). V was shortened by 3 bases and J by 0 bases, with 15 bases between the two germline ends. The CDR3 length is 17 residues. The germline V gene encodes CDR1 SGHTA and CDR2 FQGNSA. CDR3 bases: TGTGCCAGCAGCTTTGACTTGACAGTTTTCTCCTACAATGAGCAGTTCTTC. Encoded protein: CASSFDLTVFSYNEQFF.

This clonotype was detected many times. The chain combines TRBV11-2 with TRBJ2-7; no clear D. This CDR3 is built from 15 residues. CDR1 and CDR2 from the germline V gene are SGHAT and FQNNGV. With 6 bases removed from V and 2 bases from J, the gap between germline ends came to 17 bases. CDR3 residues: CASSRPRTEPYEQYF. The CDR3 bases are TGTGCCAGCAGTCGCCCCCGGACCGAACCCTACGAGCAGTACTTC.

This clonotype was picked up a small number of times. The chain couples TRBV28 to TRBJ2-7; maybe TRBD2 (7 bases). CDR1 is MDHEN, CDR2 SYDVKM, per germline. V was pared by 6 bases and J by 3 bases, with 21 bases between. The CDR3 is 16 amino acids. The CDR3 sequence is CASSSLGGPYGYEQYF. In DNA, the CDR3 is TGTGCCAGCAGCTCCCTGGGGGGGCCCTACGGCTACGAGCAGTACTTC. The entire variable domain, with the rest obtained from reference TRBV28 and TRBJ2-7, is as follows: DVKVTQSSRYLVKRTGEKVFLECVQDMDHENMFWYRQDPGLGLRLIYFSYDVKMKEKGDIPEGYSVSREKKERFSLILESASTNQTSMYLCASSSLGGPYGYEQYFGPGTRLTVT.

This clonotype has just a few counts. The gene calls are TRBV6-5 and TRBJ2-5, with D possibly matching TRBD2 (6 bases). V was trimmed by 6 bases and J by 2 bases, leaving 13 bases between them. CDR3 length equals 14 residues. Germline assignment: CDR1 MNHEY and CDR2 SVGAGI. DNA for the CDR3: TGTGCCAGCAGAGCCCCGGGAGCTCAAGAGACCCAGTACTTC. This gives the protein CASRAPGAQETQYF.

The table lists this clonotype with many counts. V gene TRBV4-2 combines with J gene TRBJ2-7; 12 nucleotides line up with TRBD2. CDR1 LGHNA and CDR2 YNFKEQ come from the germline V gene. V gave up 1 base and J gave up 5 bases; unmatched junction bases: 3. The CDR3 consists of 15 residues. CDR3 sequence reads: CASSQVLAGGHEQYF. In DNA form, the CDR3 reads TGTGCCAGCAGCCAAGTACTAGCGGGAGGCCACGAGCAGTACTTC.